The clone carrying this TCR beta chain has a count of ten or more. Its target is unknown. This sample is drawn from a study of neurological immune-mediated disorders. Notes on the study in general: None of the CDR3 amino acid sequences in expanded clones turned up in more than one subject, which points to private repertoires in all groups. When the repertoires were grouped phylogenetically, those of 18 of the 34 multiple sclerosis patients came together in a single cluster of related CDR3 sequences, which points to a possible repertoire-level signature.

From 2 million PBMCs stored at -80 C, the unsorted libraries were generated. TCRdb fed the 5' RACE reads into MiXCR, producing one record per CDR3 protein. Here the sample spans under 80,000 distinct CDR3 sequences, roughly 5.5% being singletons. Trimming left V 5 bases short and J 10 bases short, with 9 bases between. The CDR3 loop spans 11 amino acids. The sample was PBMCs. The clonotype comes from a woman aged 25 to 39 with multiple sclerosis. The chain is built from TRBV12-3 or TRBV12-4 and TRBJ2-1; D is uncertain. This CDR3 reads CASSPGGEQFF. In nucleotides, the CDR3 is TGTGCCAGCAGTCCCGGTGGGGAGCAGTTCTTC.